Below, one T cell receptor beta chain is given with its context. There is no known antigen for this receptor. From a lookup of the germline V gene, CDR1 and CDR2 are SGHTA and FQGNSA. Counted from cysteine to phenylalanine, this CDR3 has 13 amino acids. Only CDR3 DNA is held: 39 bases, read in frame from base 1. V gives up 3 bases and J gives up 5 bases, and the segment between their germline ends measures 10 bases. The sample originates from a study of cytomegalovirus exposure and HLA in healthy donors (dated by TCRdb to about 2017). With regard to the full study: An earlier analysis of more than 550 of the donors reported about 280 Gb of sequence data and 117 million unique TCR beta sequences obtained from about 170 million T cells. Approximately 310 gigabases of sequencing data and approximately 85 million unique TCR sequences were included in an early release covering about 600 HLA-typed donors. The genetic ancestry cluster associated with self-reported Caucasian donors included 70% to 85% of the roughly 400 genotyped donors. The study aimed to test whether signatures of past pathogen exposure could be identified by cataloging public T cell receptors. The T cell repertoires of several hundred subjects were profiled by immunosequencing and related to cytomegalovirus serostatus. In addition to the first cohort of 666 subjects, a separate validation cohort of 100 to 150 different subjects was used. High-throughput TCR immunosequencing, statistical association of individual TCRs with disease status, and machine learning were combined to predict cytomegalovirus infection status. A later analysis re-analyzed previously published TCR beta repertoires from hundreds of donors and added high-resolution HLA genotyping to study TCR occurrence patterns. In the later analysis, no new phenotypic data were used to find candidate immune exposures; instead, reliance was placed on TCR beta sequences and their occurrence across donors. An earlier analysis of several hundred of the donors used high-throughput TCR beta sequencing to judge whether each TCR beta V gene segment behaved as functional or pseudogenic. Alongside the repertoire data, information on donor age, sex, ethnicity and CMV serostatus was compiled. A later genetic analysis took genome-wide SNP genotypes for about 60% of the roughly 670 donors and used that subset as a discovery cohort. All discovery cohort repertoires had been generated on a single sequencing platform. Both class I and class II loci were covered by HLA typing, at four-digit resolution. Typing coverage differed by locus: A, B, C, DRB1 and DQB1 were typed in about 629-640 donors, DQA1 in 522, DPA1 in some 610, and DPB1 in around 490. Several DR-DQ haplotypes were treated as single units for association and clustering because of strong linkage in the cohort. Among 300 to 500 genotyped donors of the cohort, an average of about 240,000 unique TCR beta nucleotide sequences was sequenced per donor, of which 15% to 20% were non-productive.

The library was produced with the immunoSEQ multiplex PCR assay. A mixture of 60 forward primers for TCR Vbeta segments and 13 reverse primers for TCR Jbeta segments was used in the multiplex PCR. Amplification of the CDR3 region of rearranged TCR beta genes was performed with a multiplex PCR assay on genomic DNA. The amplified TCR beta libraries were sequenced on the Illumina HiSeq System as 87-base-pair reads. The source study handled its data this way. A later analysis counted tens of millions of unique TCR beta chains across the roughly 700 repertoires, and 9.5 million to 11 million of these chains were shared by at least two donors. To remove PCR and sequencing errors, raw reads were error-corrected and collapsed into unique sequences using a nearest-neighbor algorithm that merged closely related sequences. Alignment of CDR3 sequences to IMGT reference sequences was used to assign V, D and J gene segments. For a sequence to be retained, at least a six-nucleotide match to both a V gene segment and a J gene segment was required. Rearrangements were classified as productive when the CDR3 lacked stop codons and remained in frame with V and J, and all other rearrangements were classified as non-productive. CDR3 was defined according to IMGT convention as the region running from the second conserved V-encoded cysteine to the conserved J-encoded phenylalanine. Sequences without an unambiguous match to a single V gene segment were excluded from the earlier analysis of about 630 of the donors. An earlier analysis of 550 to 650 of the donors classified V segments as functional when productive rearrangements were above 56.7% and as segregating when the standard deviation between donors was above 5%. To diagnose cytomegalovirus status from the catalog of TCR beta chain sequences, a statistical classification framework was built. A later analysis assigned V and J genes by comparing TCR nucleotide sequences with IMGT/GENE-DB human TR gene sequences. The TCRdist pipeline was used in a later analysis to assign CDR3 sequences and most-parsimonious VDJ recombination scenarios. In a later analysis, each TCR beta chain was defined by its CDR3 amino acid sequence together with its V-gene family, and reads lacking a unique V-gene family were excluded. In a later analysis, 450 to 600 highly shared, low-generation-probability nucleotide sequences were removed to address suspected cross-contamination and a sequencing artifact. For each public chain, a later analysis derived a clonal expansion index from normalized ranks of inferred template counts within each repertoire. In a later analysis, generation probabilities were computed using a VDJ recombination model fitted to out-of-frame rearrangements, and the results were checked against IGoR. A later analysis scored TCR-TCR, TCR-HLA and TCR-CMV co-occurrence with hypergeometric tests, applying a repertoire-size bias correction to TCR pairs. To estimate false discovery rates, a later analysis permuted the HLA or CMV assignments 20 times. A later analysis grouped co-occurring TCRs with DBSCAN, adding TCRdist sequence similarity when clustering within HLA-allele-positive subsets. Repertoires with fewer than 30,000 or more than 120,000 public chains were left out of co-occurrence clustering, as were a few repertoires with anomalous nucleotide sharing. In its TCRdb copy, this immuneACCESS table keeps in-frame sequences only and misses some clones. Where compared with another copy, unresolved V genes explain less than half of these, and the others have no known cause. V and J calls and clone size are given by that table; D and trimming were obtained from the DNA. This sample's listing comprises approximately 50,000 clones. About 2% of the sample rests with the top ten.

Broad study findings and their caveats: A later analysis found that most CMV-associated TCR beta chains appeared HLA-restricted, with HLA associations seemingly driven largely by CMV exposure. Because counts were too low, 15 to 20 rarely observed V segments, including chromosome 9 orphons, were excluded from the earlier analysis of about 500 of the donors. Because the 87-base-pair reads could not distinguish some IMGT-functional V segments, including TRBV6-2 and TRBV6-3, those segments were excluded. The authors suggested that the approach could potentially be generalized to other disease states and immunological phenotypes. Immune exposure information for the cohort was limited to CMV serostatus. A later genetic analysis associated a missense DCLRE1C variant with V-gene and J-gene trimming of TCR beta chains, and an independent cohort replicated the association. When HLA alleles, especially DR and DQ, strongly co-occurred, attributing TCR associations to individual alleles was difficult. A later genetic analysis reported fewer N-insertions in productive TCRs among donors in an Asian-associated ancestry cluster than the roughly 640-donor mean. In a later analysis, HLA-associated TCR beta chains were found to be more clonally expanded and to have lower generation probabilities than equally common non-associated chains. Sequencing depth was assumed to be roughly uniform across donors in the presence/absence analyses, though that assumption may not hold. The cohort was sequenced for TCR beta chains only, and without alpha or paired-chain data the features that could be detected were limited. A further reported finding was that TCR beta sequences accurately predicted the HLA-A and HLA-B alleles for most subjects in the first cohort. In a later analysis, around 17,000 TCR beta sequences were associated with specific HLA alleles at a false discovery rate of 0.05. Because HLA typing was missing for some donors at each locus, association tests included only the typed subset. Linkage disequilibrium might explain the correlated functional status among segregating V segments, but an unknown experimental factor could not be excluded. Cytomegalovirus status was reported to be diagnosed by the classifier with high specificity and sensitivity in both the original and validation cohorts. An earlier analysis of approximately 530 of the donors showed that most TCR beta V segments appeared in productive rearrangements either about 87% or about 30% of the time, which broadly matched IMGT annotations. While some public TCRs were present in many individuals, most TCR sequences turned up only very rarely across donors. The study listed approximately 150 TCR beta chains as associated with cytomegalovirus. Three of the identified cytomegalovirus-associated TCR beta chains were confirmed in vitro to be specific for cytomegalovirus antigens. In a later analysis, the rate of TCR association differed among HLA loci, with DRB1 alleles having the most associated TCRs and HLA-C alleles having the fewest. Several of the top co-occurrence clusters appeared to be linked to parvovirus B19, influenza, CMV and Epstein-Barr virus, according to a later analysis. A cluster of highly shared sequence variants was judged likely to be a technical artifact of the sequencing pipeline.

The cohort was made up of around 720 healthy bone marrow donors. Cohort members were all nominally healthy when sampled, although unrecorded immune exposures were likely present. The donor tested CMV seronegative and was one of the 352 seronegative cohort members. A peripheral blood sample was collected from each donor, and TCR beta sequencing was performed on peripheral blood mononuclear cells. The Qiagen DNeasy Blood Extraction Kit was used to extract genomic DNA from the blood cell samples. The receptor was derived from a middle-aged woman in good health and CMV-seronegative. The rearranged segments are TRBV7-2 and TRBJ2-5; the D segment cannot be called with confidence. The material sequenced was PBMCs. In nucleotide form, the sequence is TGTGCCAGCAGCTTGGCCCTTACGGAGACCCAGTACTTC. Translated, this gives CASSLALTETQYF.